A single sample is the source of the 6 T cell receptor beta chains below, sequenced in a study of blood T cells in healthy people across ages. The use of a sample-barcoded 5' primer and a J-beta primer mix characterized a second PCR of about 7 to 12 cycles. TCRdb processed the 5' RACE reads anew with MiXCR; each CDR3 protein has one entry. The sample yields over 950,000 distinct CDR3 sequences, just over 50% seen once. Material: blood. Every receptor here comes from a woman aged 60-75 years in good health.

The V gene is TRBV20-1, the J gene TRBJ2-5; D possibly corresponds to TRBD1 (5 bases). V was clipped by 0 bases and J by 2 bases, with 16 bases between them. Germline CDR1 and CDR2: DFQATT and SNEGSKA (reference sequence). This CDR3 contains 16 residues. Here the CDR3 DNA reads TGCAGTGCTAGAGAGGGGCCACGGTTCCTACAAGAGACCCAGTACTTC. Translated: CSAREGPRFLQETQYF.

This rearrangement joins TRBV29-1 to TRBJ2-1, with TRBD1 matching 8 bases. Germline trimming cut 3 bases from V and 6 bases from J; bases unmatched to any gene: 10. The CDR3 is 15 residues long. Germline assignment: CDR1 SQVTM and CDR2 ANQGSEA. CDR3: CSVEKAGTGGNEQFF. In nucleotides, the CDR3 is TGCAGCGTTGAGAAAGCCGGGACAGGAGGCAATGAGCAGTTCTTC.

This clonotype was detected once. This chain connects TRBV20-1 to TRBJ1-5, with a possible D match to TRBD1 (5 bases). This CDR3 contains 21 residues. Deletions cut 0 bases from V and 4 bases from J, with 31 bases between. The V gene's germline CDR1 is DFQATT and CDR2 SNEGSKA (reference sequence). CDR3 DNA: TGCAGTGCTAGAGATTGGCAGGGATTCTTTCCCCGCTCGGGCTTGAATCAGCCCCAGCATTTT. This codes for CSARDWQGFFPRSGLNQPQHF.

This clonotype appeared a few times. The rearrangement joins TRBV4-1 to TRBJ2-1; D is perhaps TRBD2 (6 bases). The CDR3 length is 13 residues. V lost 6 bases and J 9 bases, leaving 15 bases between the germline ends. The germline V gene encodes CDR1 MGHRA and CDR2 YSYEKL. DNA for the CDR3: TGCGCCAGCAGGACGTATAGCGGCTCTGAGCAGTTCTTC. Protein sequence: CASRTYSGSEQFF.

The gene calls are TRBV20-1 and TRBJ2-5; 11 bases are a match to TRBD1. CDR3 length: 14 residues. Germline loops: CDR1 DFQATT, CDR2 SNEGSKA (reference sequence). The trim removed 6 bases at V and 5 bases at J, leaving 8 bases unmatched. CDR3 sequence (DNA): TGCAGTGCGGGGGGACAGGGGGTACGGGAGACCCAGTACTTC. The encoded protein is CSAGGQGVRETQYF.

The chain employs TRBV9 and TRBJ1-5; TRBD1 matches 9 bases. V shed 2 bases and J 5 bases; nucleotides not matched to a gene: 5. Germline V lookup: CDR1 SGDLS, CDR2 YYNGEE. This CDR3 region has 15 residues. The CDR3 is CASSVSTGGYQPQHF. CDR3 nucleotides: TGTGCCAGCAGCGTCTCGACAGGGGGATATCAGCCCCAGCATTTT.